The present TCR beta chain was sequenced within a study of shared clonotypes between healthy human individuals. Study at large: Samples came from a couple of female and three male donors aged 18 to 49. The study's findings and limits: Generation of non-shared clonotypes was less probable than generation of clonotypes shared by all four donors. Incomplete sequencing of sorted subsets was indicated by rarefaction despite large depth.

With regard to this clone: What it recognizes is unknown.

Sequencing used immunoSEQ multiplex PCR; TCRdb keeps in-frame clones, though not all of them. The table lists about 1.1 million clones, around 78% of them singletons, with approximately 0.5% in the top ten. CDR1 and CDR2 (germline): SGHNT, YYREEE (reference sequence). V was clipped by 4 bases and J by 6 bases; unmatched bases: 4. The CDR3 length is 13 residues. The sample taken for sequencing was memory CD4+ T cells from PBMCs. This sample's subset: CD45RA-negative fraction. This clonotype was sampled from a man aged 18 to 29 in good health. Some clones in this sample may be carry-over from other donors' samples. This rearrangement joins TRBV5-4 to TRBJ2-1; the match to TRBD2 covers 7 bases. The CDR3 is CASSRGGFNEQFF. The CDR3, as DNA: TGTGCCAGCAGCCGGGGAGGGTTCAATGAGCAGTTCTTC.